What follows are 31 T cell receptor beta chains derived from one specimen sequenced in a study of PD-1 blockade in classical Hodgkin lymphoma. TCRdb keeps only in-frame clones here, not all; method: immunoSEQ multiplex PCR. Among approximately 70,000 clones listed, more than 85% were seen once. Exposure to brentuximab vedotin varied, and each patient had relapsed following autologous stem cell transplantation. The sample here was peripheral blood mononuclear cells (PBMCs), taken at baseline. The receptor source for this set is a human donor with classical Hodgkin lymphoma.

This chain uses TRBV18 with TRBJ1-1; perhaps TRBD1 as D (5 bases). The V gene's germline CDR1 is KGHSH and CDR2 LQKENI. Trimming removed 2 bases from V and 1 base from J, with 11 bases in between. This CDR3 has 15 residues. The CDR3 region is CASSPKGGGNTEAFF. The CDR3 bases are TGTGCCAGCTCACCAAAGGGTGGGGGGAACACTGAAGCTTTCTTT. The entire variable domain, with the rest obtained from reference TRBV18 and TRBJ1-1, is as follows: NAGVMQNPRHLVRRRGQEARLRCSPMKGHSHVYWYRQLPEEGLKFMVYLQKENIIDESGMPKERFSAEFPKEGPSILRIQQVVRGDSAAYFCASSPKGGGNTEAFFGQGTRLTVV.

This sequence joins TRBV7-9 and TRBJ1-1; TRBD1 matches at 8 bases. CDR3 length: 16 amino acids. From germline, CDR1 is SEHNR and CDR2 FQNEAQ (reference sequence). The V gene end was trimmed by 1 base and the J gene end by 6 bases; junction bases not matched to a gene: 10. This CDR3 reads CASSLGPPTGVAEAFF. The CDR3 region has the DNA TGTGCCAGCAGCTTAGGACCCCCGACAGGGGTAGCTGAAGCTTTCTTT.

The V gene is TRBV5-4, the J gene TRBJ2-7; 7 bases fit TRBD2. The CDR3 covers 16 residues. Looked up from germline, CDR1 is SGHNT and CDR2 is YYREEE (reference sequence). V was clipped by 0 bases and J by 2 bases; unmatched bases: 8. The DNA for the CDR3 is TGTGCCAGCAGCTTGGGGTCGGGCGGGAGACCCTACGAGCAGTACTTC. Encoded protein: CASSLGSGGRPYEQYF.

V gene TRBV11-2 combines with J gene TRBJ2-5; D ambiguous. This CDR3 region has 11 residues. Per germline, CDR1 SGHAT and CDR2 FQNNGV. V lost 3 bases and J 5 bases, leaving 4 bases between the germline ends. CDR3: CASSFGETQYF. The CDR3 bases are TGTGCCAGCAGCTTCGGGGAGACCCAGTACTTC.

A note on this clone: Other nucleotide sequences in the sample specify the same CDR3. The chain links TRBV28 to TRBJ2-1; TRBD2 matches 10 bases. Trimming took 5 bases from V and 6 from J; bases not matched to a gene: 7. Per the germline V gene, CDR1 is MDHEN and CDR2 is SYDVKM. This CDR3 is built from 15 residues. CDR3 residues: CASSPPSGSLNEQFF. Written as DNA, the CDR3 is TGTGCCAGCAGTCCGCCTAGCGGGAGCCTCAATGAGCAGTTCTTC.

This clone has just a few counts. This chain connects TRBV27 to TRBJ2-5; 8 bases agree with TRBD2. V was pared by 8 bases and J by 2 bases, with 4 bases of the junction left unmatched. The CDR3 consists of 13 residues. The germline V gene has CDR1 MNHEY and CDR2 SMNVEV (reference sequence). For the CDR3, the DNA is TGTGCCAGCGGCAAGCGGGAGCAAGAGACCCAGTACTTC. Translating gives CASGKREQETQYF.

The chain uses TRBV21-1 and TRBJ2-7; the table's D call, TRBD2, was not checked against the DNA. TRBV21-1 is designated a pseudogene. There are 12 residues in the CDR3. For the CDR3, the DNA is TGTGCCAGCAGCCGCTACTCCTACGAGCAGTACTTC. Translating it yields CASSRYSYEQYF.

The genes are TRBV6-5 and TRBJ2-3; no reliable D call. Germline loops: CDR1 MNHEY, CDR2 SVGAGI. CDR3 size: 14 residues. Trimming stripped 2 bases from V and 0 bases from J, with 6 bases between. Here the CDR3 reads CASSYRTSTDTQYF. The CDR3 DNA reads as TGTGCCAGCAGTTACCGTACTAGCACAGATACGCAGTATTTT.

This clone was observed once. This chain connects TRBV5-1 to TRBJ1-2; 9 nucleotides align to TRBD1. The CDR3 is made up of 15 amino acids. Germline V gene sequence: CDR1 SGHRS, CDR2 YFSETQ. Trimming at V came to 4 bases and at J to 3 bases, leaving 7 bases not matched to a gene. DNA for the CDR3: TGCGCCAGCAGCCCCTGGACAGGGGAAGACTATGGCTACACCTTC. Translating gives CASSPWTGEDYGYTF.

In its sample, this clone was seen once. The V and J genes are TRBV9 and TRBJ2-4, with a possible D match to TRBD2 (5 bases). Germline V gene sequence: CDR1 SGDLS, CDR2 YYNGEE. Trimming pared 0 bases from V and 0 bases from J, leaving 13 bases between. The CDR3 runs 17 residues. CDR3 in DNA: TGTGCCAGCAGCGTAGATGGAGCGGCCCTAGCCAAAAACATTCAGTACTTC. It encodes CASSVDGAALAKNIQYF.

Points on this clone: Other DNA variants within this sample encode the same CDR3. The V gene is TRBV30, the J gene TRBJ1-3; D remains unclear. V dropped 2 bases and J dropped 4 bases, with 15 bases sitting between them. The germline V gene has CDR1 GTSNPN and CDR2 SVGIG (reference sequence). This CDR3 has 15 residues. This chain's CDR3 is CAWSFGLGGGNTIYF. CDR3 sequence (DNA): TGTGCCTGGAGTTTTGGACTTGGCGGAGGAAACACCATATATTTT.

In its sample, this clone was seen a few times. CDR3 sequence reads: CASSLGTGAEAFF. Here the CDR3 DNA reads TGTGCCAGCAGCTTAGGGACAGGCGCTGAAGCTTTCTTT. The J gene is TRBJ1-1, the V gene TRBV11-2, with TRBD1 matching over 7 bases. V dropped 1 base and J dropped 6; count of bases not matched to a gene: 2. The CDR3 totals 13 residues. Germline-derived CDR1 and CDR2 are SGHAT and FQNNGV.

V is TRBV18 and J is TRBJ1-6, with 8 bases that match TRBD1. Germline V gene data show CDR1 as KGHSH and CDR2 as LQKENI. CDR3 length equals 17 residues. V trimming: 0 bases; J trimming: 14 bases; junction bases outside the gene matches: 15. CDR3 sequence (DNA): TGTGCCAGCTCACCACCGAGGTCGGGACAGGTTTTTCCCACCCTCCACTTT. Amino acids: CASSPPRSGQVFPTLHF.

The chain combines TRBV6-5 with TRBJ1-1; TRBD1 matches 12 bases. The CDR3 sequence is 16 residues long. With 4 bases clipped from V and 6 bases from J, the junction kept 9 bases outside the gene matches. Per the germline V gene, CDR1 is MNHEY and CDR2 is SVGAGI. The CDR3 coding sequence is TGTGCCAGCAGTTCCGGGACAGGGGGCGGTTTGGCTGAAGCTTTCTTT. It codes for CASSSGTGGGLAEAFF.

The CDR3 nucleotides are TGTGCCAGTAGTATAGGATCGACAGCCCCTGGGGAGACCCAGTACTTC. It is translated as CASSIGSTAPGETQYF. The gene calls are TRBV19 and TRBJ2-5; D perhaps matches TRBD1 (5 bases). V shed 1 base and J shed 5 bases, with 17 bases lying between them. Germline values: CDR1 LNHDA, CDR2 SQIVND (reference sequence). The length of the CDR3 is 16 residues.

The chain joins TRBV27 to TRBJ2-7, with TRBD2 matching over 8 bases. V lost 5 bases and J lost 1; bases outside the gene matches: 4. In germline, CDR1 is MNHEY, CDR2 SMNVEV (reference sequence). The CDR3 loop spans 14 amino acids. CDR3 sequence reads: CASSRGTSSYEQYF. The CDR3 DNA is TGTGCCAGCAGTAGGGGGACTAGTTCCTACGAGCAGTACTTC.

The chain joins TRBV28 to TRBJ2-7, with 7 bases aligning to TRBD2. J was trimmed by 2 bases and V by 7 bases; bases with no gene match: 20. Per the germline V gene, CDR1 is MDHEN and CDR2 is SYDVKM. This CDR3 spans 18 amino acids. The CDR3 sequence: CASTLAITGSGLTYEQYF. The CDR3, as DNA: TGTGCCAGCACCCTCGCGATAACGGGTAGCGGGCTCACCTACGAGCAGTACTTC.

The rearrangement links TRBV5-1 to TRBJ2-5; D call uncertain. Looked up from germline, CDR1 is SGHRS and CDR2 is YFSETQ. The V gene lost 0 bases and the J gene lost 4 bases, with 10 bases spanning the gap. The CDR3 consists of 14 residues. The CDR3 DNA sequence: TGCGCCAGCAGCTTGGTTGACTCAGTAGAGACCCAGTACTTC. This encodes CASSLVDSVETQYF.

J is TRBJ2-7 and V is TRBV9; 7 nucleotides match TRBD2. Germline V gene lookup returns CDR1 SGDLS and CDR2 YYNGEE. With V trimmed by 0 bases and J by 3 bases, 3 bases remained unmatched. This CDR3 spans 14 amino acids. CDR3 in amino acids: CASSVGEGNYEQYF. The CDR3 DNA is TGTGCCAGCAGCGTAGGGGAGGGCAACTACGAGCAGTACTTC.

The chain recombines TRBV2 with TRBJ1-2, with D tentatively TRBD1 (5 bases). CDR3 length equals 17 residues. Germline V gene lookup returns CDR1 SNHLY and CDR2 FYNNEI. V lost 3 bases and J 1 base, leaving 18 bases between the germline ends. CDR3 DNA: TGTGCCAGCAGTGAGTTGTACAGGCCAATTAATAACTATGGCTACACCTTC. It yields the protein CASSELYRPINNYGYTF.

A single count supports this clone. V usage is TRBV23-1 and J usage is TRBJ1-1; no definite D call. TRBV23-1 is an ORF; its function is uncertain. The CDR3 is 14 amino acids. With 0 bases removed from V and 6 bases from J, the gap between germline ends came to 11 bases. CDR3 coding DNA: TGCGCCAGCAGTCAATCGTGGCAGCCGGCTGAAGCTTTCTTT. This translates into CASSQSWQPAEAFF.

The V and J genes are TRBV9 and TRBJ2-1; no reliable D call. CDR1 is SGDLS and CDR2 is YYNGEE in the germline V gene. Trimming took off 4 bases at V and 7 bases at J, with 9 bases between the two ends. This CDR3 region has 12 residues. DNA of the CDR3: TGTGCCAGCAGCCCCCAAGGGAATGAGCAGTTCTTC. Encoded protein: CASSPQGNEQFF.

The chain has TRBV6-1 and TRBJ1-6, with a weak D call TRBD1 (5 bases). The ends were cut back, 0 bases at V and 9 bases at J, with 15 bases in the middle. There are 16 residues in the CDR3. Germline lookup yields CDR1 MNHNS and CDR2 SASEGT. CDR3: CASSEATRGPISPLHF. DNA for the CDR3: TGTGCCAGCAGTGAAGCAACGCGGGGCCCTATTTCACCCCTCCACTTT.

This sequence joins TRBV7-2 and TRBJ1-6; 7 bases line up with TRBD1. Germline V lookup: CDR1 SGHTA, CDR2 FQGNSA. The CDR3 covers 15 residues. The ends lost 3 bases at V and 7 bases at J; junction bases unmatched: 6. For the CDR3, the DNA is TGTGCCAGCAGCTTGGATTTACAGGGGAATTCACCCCTCCACTTT. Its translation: CASSLDLQGNSPLHF.

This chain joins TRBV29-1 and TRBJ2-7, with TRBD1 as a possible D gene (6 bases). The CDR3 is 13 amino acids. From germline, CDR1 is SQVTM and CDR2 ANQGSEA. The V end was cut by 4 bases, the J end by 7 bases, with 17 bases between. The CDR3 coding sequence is TGCAGCGTTGTTCAGGGGACCCTCGGGGAGCAGTACTTC. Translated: CSVVQGTLGEQYF.

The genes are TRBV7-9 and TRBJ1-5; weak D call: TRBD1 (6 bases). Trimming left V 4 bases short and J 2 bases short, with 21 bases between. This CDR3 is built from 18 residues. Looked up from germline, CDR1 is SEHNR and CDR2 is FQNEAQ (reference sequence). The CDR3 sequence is CASSSRGGKDLGNQPQHF. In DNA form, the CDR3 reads TGTGCCAGCAGCTCACGAGGGGGTAAGGATTTGGGCAATCAGCCCCAGCATTTT.

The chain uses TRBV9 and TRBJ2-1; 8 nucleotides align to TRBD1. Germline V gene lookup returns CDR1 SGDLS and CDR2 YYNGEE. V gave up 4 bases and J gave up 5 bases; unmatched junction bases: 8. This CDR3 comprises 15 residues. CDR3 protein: CASSSRTGSDNEQFF. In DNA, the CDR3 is TGTGCCAGCAGCTCCCGGACAGGGTCCGACAATGAGCAGTTCTTC.

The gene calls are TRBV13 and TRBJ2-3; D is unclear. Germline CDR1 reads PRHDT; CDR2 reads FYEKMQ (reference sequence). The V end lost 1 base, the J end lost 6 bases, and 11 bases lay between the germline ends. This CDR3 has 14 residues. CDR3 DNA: TGTGCCAGCAGCTTAGCCCCTCCTCGGGATACGCAGTATTTT. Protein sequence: CASSLAPPRDTQYF.

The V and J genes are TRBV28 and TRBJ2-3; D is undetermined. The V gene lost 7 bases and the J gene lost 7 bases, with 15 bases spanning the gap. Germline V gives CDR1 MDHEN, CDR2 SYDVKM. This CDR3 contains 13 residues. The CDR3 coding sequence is TGTGCCAGCATTGGTTTGGGGTACAATACGCAGTATTTT. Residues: CASIGLGYNTQYF.

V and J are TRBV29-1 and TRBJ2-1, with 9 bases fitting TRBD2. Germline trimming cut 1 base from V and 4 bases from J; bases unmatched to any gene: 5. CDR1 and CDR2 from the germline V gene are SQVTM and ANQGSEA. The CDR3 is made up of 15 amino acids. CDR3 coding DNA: TGCAGCGTTGAAGGGCGGGGGGGCCTTTACAATGAGCAGTTCTTC. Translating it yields CSVEGRGGLYNEQFF.

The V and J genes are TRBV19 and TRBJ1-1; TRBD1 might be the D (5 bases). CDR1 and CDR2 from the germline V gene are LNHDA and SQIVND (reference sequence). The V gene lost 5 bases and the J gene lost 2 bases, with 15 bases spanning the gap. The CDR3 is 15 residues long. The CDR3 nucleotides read TGTGCCAGTAGTTTGCCGGGACTCTCAAACACTGAAGCTTTCTTT. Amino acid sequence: CASSLPGLSNTEAFF.